Given below is one T cell receptor beta chain in context. As processed by the authors: Reference gene primers were amplified, and this amplification served to estimate nucleated cell counts. Profiling relied on immunoSEQ multiplex PCR, and the TCRdb table lists in-frame clones only, not all of them. Clone size and the V and J calls come from that table; the DNA yielded D and trimming. Here the sample spans under 300,000 clones, roughly 80% being singletons. The data were obtained in a study of blood T cell repertoires in COVID-19. Study at large: Samples taken during acute and convalescent COVID-19 were collected in the United States, Italy and Spain. The analysed material was cDNA or gDNA that came from T cells, B-cell-depleted T cells, or PBMCs.

Sequenced sample: peripheral blood. This receptor was taken from a woman aged 40 to 50 with active or convalescent COVID-19.

The CDR3 nucleotides read TGTGCCAGCAGTTCCCTGTCTAGGATGTTCCGGGGGGAGACCCAGTACTTC. As protein: CASSSLSRMFRGETQYF. The V call is TRBV28, the J call TRBJ2-5, with D perhaps TRBD2 (6 bases). The CDR3 is 17 amino acids. Germline CDR1 and CDR2: MDHEN and SYDVKM. Trimming shortened V by 4 bases and J by 5 bases, and 23 bases separated the two germline ends.